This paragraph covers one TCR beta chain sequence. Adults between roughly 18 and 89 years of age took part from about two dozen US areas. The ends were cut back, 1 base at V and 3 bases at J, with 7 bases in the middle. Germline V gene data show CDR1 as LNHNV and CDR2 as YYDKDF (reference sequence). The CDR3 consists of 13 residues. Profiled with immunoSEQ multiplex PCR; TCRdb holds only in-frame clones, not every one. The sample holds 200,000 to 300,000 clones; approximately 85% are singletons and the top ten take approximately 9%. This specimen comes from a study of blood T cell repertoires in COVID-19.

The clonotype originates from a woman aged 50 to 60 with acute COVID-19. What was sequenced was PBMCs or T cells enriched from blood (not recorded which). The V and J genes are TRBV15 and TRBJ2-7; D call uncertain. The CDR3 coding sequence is TGTGCCACCAGCAGAGCCCGTAACTACGAGCAGTACTTC. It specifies CATSRARNYEQYF.